This is a list of T cell receptor beta chains from one sample in a study of blood T cell repertoires in COVID-19. Assay used: immunoSEQ multiplex PCR; TCRdb lists only in-frame clones, some missing. The sample consists of roughly 230,000 clones, about 85% of them appearing once. Material for sequencing was peripheral blood. The origin of the receptors is a woman aged 55-75 years with active or convalescent COVID-19. CDR3s leave out the opening cysteine and the closing phenylalanine or tryptophan.

CDR3aa: ASSVGAAGGPETQY
j_gene: TRBJ2-5
v_gene: TRBV9

CDR3aa: ASSPRGLGGYSNQPQH
j_gene: TRBJ1-5
v_gene: TRBV6-6

CDR3aa: ASSYGSGSNQPQH
j_gene: TRBJ1-5
v_gene: TRBV6-6

CDR3aa: ATSPGTTEAF
j_gene: TRBJ1-1
v_gene: TRBV15

CDR3aa: ASSLTSYNEQF
j_gene: TRBJ2-1
v_gene: TRBV5-1

CDR3aa: ASSQVIHNEQF
j_gene: TRBJ2-1
v_gene: TRBV14

CDR3aa: ASSVQGNEKLF
j_gene: TRBJ1-4
v_gene: TRBV2

CDR3aa: ASSSSGTASYEQY
j_gene: TRBJ2-7
v_gene: TRBV7-9

CDR3aa: ASSPTATNTGELF
j_gene: TRBJ2-2
v_gene: TRBV6-4

CDR3aa: ASSPNRGLGTEAF
j_gene: TRBJ1-1
v_gene: TRBV5-6

CDR3aa: SASRGGSTEAF
j_gene: TRBJ1-1
v_gene: TRBV20-1

CDR3aa: ASSQGQGRETQY
j_gene: TRBJ2-5
v_gene: TRBV3-1/TRBV3-2

CDR3aa: ASSLDATGLNTEAF
j_gene: TRBJ1-1
v_gene: TRBV11-3

CDR3aa: ASSIIAGDTANTGELF
j_gene: TRBJ2-2
v_gene: TRBV19

CDR3aa: ASSLAGGSGANVLT
j_gene: TRBJ2-6
v_gene: TRBV5-1

CDR3aa: ASSPRGGVGHNEQF
j_gene: TRBJ2-1
v_gene: TRBV6-6

CDR3aa: ASSYAGSGELF
j_gene: TRBJ2-2
v_gene: TRBV4-2

CDR3aa: ASSDASGYEQY
j_gene: TRBJ2-7
v_gene: TRBV6-1

CDR3aa: ASSFPGGSTDTQY
j_gene: TRBJ2-3
v_gene: TRBV5-4

CDR3aa: ASTPTGRGVNEQF
j_gene: TRBJ2-1
v_gene: TRBV28

CDR3aa: ASRLDRTSVRELF
j_gene: TRBJ2-2
v_gene: TRBV28

CDR3aa: ASSPGPVEFGGELF
j_gene: TRBJ2-2
v_gene: TRBV9

CDR3aa: ASSPLDFPDTQY
j_gene: TRBJ2-3
v_gene: TRBV14

CDR3aa: ASSQIDGNQPQH
j_gene: TRBJ1-5
v_gene: TRBV4-1

CDR3aa: ASSMSSGANVLT
j_gene: TRBJ2-6
v_gene: TRBV7-9

CDR3aa: ASSLKGQQETQY
j_gene: TRBJ2-5
v_gene: TRBV7-3

CDR3aa: ASSPIGTSGSKTQY
j_gene: TRBJ2-5
v_gene: TRBV11-3

CDR3aa: ASSPGTSGSTGELF
j_gene: TRBJ2-2
v_gene: TRBV9

CDR3aa: ASSPTYRVNTGELF
j_gene: TRBJ2-2
v_gene: TRBV18

CDR3aa: ASSLLSGSSYEQY
j_gene: TRBJ2-7
v_gene: TRBV7-9

CDR3aa: ASSLGRGTTDTQY
j_gene: TRBJ2-3
v_gene: TRBV5-8

CDR3aa: ASSSSGGPGTDTQY
j_gene: TRBJ2-3
v_gene: TRBV19

CDR3aa: SVRTGGYT
j_gene: TRBJ1-2
v_gene: TRBV20-1

CDR3aa: AISEAANTEAF
j_gene: TRBJ1-1
v_gene: TRBV10-3

CDR3aa: ASSAFGGWNTEAF
j_gene: TRBJ1-1
v_gene: TRBV5-1